This passage covers 31 T cell receptor beta chains from one sample sequenced in a study of beta chain features in type 1 diabetes. TCRB transcripts that were expressed got sequenced, as all of the isolated RNA had been reverse transcribed. Some clones are missing from TCRdb's copy, which holds only in-frame ones; the method was immunoSEQ multiplex PCR. Of about 350,000 clones listed, around 19% are singletons. Sequenced: naive CD4+ T cells from blood. The receptors derive from a woman aged 18-29 years in good health.

The CDR3 sequence: CASSLTGYGYTF. The CDR3 DNA reads as TGTGCCAGCAGTTTGACGGGTTATGGCTACACCTTC. This chain connects TRBV6-5 to TRBJ1-2; D gene unclear. V was clipped by 4 bases and J by 5 bases, with 8 bases between them. The CDR3 covers 12 residues. Germline lookup yields CDR1 MNHEY and CDR2 SVGAGI.

This clone was observed a handful of times. This rearrangement joins TRBV5-1 to TRBJ2-2; 8 bases map to TRBD1. The length of the CDR3 is 14 residues. J was trimmed by 6 bases and V by 3 bases; bases with no gene match: 4. CDR1 is SGHRS and CDR2 is YFSETQ in the germline V gene. The CDR3 bases are TGCGCCAGCAGCTATGGACAGGGTCCCGGGGAGCTGTTTTTT. Its translation: CASSYGQGPGELFF.

This clone turned up a few times. This chain joins TRBV9 and TRBJ2-7, with a possible D match to TRBD2 (6 bases). This CDR3 region has 15 residues. V was trimmed by 0 bases and J by 2 bases, leaving 12 bases between them. The germline gives CDR1 SGDLS, CDR2 YYNGEE. The CDR3 sequence: CASSVGRGSTYEQYF. In DNA, the CDR3 is TGTGCCAGCAGCGTAGGGCGGGGTTCAACCTACGAGCAGTACTTC.

The V gene is TRBV20-1, the J gene TRBJ2-5; tentatively, D is TRBD1 (6 bases). Trimming pared 2 bases from V and 5 bases from J, leaving 6 bases between. The CDR3 sequence is 11 residues long. Germline CDR1 and CDR2: DFQATT and SNEGSKA (reference sequence). In nucleotides, the CDR3 is TGCAGTGCTAGACAGGGGGAGACCCAGTACTTC. Residues: CSARQGETQYF.

In its sample, this clone was seen a few times. The rearrangement joins TRBV4-2 to TRBJ1-6, with 10 bases identical to TRBD1. This CDR3 has 15 residues. CDR1 and CDR2 (germline): LGHNA, YNFKEQ. V was pared by 5 bases and J by 7 bases, with 5 bases of the junction left unmatched. For the CDR3, the DNA is TGTGCCAGCAGCATACGGACAGGGGGGAATTCACCCCTCCACTTT. The encoded protein is CASSIRTGGNSPLHF.

V gene TRBV18 combines with J gene TRBJ2-5; D perhaps matches TRBD1 (6 bases). The CDR3 contains 16 residues. Germline CDR1 reads KGHSH; CDR2 reads LQKENI. V was trimmed by 2 bases and J by 0 bases, leaving 13 bases between them. The CDR3: CASSPYQDRYQETQYF. As DNA, the CDR3 is TGTGCCAGCTCACCATATCAGGACAGATACCAAGAGACCCAGTACTTC.

V usage is TRBV5-6 and J usage is TRBJ1-5; D is perhaps TRBD1 (5 bases). In germline, CDR1 is SGHDT, CDR2 YYEEEE. The CDR3 length is 13 residues. V lost 3 bases and J lost 2, with 6 bases in between. CDR3 nucleotides: TGTGCCAGCAGCTCGGGGGGCAATCAGCCCCAGCATTTT. The encoded protein is CASSSGGNQPQHF.

This chain joins TRBV29-1 and TRBJ1-2, with 12 bases fitting TRBD1. Losses at the gene ends were 7 bases for V and 4 bases for J; bases not matched to a gene: 10. The CDR3 is 15 residues long. Germline V gene lookup returns CDR1 SQVTM and CDR2 ANQGSEA. CDR3 region: CSASRDRGLGYGYTF. In nucleotides, the CDR3 is TGCAGCGCCTCCCGGGACAGGGGGCTGGGCTATGGCTACACCTTC.

This sequence joins TRBV30 and TRBJ1-1; D might be TRBD1 (6 bases). CDR1 and CDR2 from the germline V gene are GTSNPN and SVGIG (reference sequence). This CDR3 region has 13 residues. The V gene lost 3 bases and the J gene lost 2 bases, with 10 bases spanning the gap. In DNA form, the CDR3 reads TGTGCCTGGAGGCGACAGGATAACACTGAAGCTTTCTTT. Encoded protein: CAWRRQDNTEAFF.

V gene TRBV6-5 combines with J gene TRBJ1-3; D not certain. Germline loops: CDR1 MNHEY, CDR2 SVGAGI. This CDR3 spans 11 amino acids. Trimming removed 6 bases at V and 3 bases at J, with 3 bases between. The CDR3 here is CASSLGNTIYF. The CDR3 DNA is TGTGCCAGCAGCCTTGGAAACACCATATATTTT.

This clone was counted between two and nine times. The chain is built from TRBV9 and TRBJ2-1, with 8 positions matching TRBD2. Losses at the gene ends were 2 bases for V and 4 bases for J; bases not matched to a gene: 5. Per the germline V gene, CDR1 is SGDLS and CDR2 is YYNGEE. The CDR3 totals 15 residues. The CDR3 nucleotides are TGTGCCAGCAGCGTGATATCTAGCGGGTACAATGAGCAGTTCTTC. This encodes CASSVISSGYNEQFF.

This clone was picked up a small number of times. The sample holds other DNA sequences that translate to the same CDR3. The CDR3 region has the DNA TGTGCCTGGAGTAGACTAGCGGGAAGAGAGACCCAGTACTTC. Translating gives CAWSRLAGRETQYF. The chain links TRBV30 to TRBJ2-5, with 11 bases matching TRBD2. Trimming took 2 bases from V and 4 from J; bases not matched to a gene: 3. The CDR3 runs 14 residues. Germline V gene lookup returns CDR1 GTSNPN and CDR2 SVGIG (reference sequence). Full variable domain (remainder filled in from reference TRBV30 and TRBJ2-5): SQTIHQWPATLVQPVGSPLSLECTVEGTSNPNLYWYRQAAGRGLQLLFYSVGIGQISSEVPQNLSASRPQDRQFILSSKKLLLSDSGFYLCAWSRLAGRETQYFGPGTRLLVL.

The rearrangement links TRBV29-1 to TRBJ1-3; D not certain. V was trimmed by 4 bases and J by 11 bases, leaving 12 bases between them. The CDR3 has 11 amino acids. Germline CDR1 and CDR2: SQVTM and ANQGSEA. The CDR3 loop reads CSVAILASIYF. CDR3 bases: TGCAGCGTTGCGATTTTGGCTTCCATATATTTT.

This clone was counted between two and nine times. The rearrangement links TRBV29-1 to TRBJ2-5, with D tentatively TRBD2 (7 bases). This CDR3 is 12 amino acids long. Trimming pared 3 bases from V and 5 bases from J, leaving 10 bases between. Germline values: CDR1 SQVTM, CDR2 ANQGSEA. This CDR3 is CSVEKGGETQYF. DNA for the CDR3: TGCAGCGTTGAGAAGGGGGGGGAGACCCAGTACTTC.

The V gene is TRBV2, the J gene TRBJ2-5, with 12 positions matching TRBD1. Germline V gene data show CDR1 as SNHLY and CDR2 as FYNNEI. V lost 9 bases, J lost 10 bases, and 6 bases stayed unmatched. The CDR3 has 12 amino acids. DNA of the CDR3: TGTGCCAGTCGGGGGACAGGGGGCGACCAGTACTTC. It yields the protein CASRGTGGDQYF.

This clone was detected a few times. The rearrangement joins TRBV5-6 to TRBJ2-6, with 8 nucleotides matching TRBD1. Per germline, CDR1 SGHDT and CDR2 YYEEEE. The CDR3 extends over 17 amino acids. Losses at the gene ends were 7 bases for V and 2 bases for J; bases not matched to a gene: 11. CDR3 sequence reads: CASVKTGGRPGANVLTF. Written as DNA, the CDR3 is TGTGCCAGCGTAAAAACAGGGGGTCGCCCTGGGGCCAACGTCCTGACTTTC. The full variable domain, its missing parts supplied by reference TRBV5-6 and TRBJ2-6, is DAGVTQSPTHLIKTRGQQVTLRCSPKSGHDTVSWYQQALGQGPQFIFQYYEEEERQRGNFPDRFSGHQFPNYSSELNVNALLLGDSALYLCASVKTGGRPGANVLTFGAGSRLTVL.

This clone was found a few times. The rearrangement uses TRBV25-1 and TRBJ2-7; TRBD1 agrees at 7 bases. Germline V gives CDR1 MGHDK, CDR2 SYGVNS. V lost 4 bases and J lost 4; bases outside the gene matches: 7. This CDR3 is built from 14 residues. This CDR3 is CASSVVGQRYEQYF. CDR3 coding DNA: TGTGCCAGCAGTGTAGTGGGACAGCGATACGAGCAGTACTTC.

This clone has more than one count but fewer than ten. This rearrangement joins TRBV21-1 to TRBJ2-5; the D call in the table, TRBD1, was not verified against the DNA. TRBV21-1 is a recognized pseudogene. The CDR3 totals 16 residues. As DNA, the CDR3 is TGTGCCAGCAGCACCCCTCTCGGGGGGACAGGGGAGACCCAGTACTTC. This gives the protein CASSTPLGGTGETQYF.

The table lists this clone with a few counts. V is TRBV5-6 and J is TRBJ2-2; D remains unclear. The V gene's germline CDR1 is SGHDT and CDR2 YYEEEE. The length of the CDR3 is 15 residues. V lost 1 base and J 5 bases, leaving 12 bases between the germline ends. The CDR3 sequence is CASSLQEWYTGELFF. CDR3 coding DNA: TGTGCCAGCAGCTTGCAGGAATGGTATACCGGGGAGCTGTTTTTT.

This chain uses TRBV4-3 with TRBJ1-2; D might be TRBD1 (5 bases). The CDR3 has 13 amino acids. Looked up from germline, CDR1 is LGHNA and CDR2 is YSLEER. V was shortened by 4 bases and J by 4 bases, with 10 bases between the two germline ends. The DNA for the CDR3 is TGCGCCAGCAGCCTAAATAGGGGCTATGGCTACACCTTC. Translating gives CASSLNRGYGYTF.

The sample holds a few counts of this clone. This chain joins TRBV5-6 and TRBJ2-5; 8 nucleotides align to TRBD2. The length of the CDR3 is 15 residues. V lost 4 bases and J lost 5; bases outside the gene matches: 10. Germline lookup yields CDR1 SGHDT and CDR2 YYEEEE. The CDR3 spells CASSHGRAGVETQYF. DNA for the CDR3: TGTGCCAGCAGCCACGGTAGAGCGGGAGTGGAGACCCAGTACTTC. Based on the CDR3 plus reference TRBV5-6 and TRBJ2-5, the full variable domain is DAGVTQSPTHLIKTRGQQVTLRCSPKSGHDTVSWYQQALGQGPQFIFQYYEEEERQRGNFPDRFSGHQFPNYSSELNVNALLLGDSALYLCASSHGRAGVETQYFGPGTRLLVL.

The rearrangement joins TRBV30 to TRBJ1-1; D ambiguous. CDR1 and CDR2 from the germline V gene are GTSNPN and SVGIG (reference sequence). V was trimmed by 0 bases and J by 4 bases, leaving 9 bases between them. CDR3 length: 13 residues. CDR3 residues: CAWSVGVSTEAFF. For the CDR3, the DNA is TGTGCCTGGAGTGTAGGAGTGAGCACTGAAGCTTTCTTT.

The genes are TRBV29-1 and TRBJ2-5; D is perhaps TRBD1 (6 bases). CDR3 length: 13 residues. Trimming cost V 5 bases and J 0 bases, with 10 bases left between them. Germline assignment: CDR1 SQVTM and CDR2 ANQGSEA. CDR3 coding DNA: TGCAGCGTTTTCCGGGACAACCAAGAGACCCAGTACTTC. Translation gives CSVFRDNQETQYF. Full variable domain (rest looked up from reference TRBV29-1 and TRBJ2-5): SAVISQKPSRDICQRGTSLTIQCQVDSQVTMMFWYRQQPGQSLTLIATANQGSEATYESGFVIDKFPISRPNLTFSTLTVSNMSPEDSSIYLCSVFRDNQETQYFGPGTRLLVL.

The chain recombines TRBV7-2 with TRBJ2-5; a weak D match, TRBD1 (7 bases). V gave up 4 bases and J gave up 7 bases, with 19 bases separating them. The germline V gene encodes CDR1 SGHTA and CDR2 FQGNSA. CDR3 length: 15 residues. The CDR3 loop is CASSWWTGRSGTQYF. The DNA for the CDR3 is TGTGCCAGCAGCTGGTGGACAGGCCGTAGCGGGACCCAGTACTTC. Full variable domain (missing parts from reference TRBV7-2 and TRBJ2-5): GAGVSQSPSNKVTEKGKDVELRCDPISGHTALYWYRQSLGQGLEFLIYFQGNSAPDKSGLPSDRFSAERTGGSVSTLTIQRTQQEDSAVYLCASSWWTGRSGTQYFGPGTRLLVL.

There are a few counts of this clone. The genes are TRBV20-1 and TRBJ2-5; D is possibly TRBD2 (5 bases). V lost 8 bases, J lost 5 bases, and 12 bases lay in between. This CDR3 is built from 11 residues. Germline-derived CDR1 and CDR2 are DFQATT and SNEGSKA (reference sequence). CDR3 nucleotide sequence: TGCAGTCCCCTAGCTGGGGAGACCCAGTACTTC. Encoded protein: CSPLAGETQYF.

The gene calls are TRBV29-1 and TRBJ2-7; 9 bases map to TRBD2. CDR1 is SQVTM and CDR2 is ANQGSEA in the germline V gene. The J segment lost 4 bases and the V segment lost 8 bases, leaving 6 bases of the junction unmatched. There are 12 residues in the CDR3. CDR3 DNA sequence: TGCAGCTCTAGGACTAGCGATTACGAGCAGTACTTC. Translated, it gives CSSRTSDYEQYF.

This clone was seen more than once but under ten times. This rearrangement joins TRBV18 to TRBJ1-5, with a weak D call TRBD1 (6 bases). The CDR3 has 13 amino acids. Trimming pared 5 bases from V and 7 bases from J, leaving 12 bases between. Germline CDR1 is KGHSH and CDR2 is LQKENI. The CDR3 DNA is TGTGCCAGCTCATCCGGACAGCTACAGCCCCAGCATTTT. Amino acids: CASSSGQLQPQHF.

The chain recombines TRBV29-1 with TRBJ2-7; 10 bases align to TRBD1. Germline V CDR1 and CDR2: SQVTM, ANQGSEA. This CDR3 has 13 amino acids. J lost 3 bases, V lost 7 bases, and 6 bases had no gene match. The CDR3 reads CSARDRGLYEQYF. In nucleotides, the CDR3 is TGCAGCGCCCGGGACAGGGGTCTCTACGAGCAGTACTTC.

The chain employs TRBV18 and TRBJ2-2, with 7 bases matching TRBD1. The CDR3 length is 16 residues. Per the germline V gene, CDR1 is KGHSH and CDR2 is LQKENI. V shed 5 bases and J 10 bases; nucleotides not matched to a gene: 16. In DNA form, the CDR3 reads TGTGCCAGCTCATTCACAGGGGCCGACGGATCCTCGGAGCTGTTTTTT. It is translated as CASSFTGADGSSELFF.

The genes are TRBV11-2 and TRBJ1-2; D not resolved. This CDR3 comprises 14 residues. Germline V CDR1 and CDR2: SGHAT, FQNNGV. V was trimmed by 5 bases and J by 9 bases, leaving 19 bases between them. The CDR3 DNA reads TGTGCCAGCAGCATAACTTCCCGCACGAGGAGCTACACCTTC. The encoded protein is CASSITSRTRSYTF.

V is TRBV4-3 and J is TRBJ2-2; D ambiguous. The CDR3 loop spans 15 amino acids. Trimming pared 0 bases from V and 2 bases from J, leaving 7 bases between. Germline V gene lookup returns CDR1 LGHNA and CDR2 YSLEER. The CDR3 sequence: CASSQDWPNTGELFF. CDR3 in DNA: TGCGCCAGCAGCCAAGATTGGCCCAACACCGGGGAGCTGTTTTTT.